This T cell receptor beta chain appears in the sequencing data of a study of tumor-infiltrating lymphocytes in primary liver carcinoma. About the study: Men as well as women, aged 30 to 69 years, made up the patients. Samples returned roughly 3.5 to 7.5 million productive TCRbeta reads each. Read depth did not differ significantly between tissue types.

With a constant-region primer, TCR beta cDNA was made from approximately 500 ng of total RNA. Slightly modified ARM-PCR, run as three nested multiplex PCR rounds, produced the TCR beta libraries. Primers for the first two PCR rounds were TRBV1-TRBV30 forward primers and a C-beta reverse primer (approximately 10 cycles per round). MiXCR was run by TCRdb on the multiplex PCR reads, yielding one entry per CDR3 protein. This repertoire shows fewer than 400,000 distinct CDR3 sequences, 65% found once; its top ten account for more than 8.5%. Researchers drew blood RNA from unsorted whole blood and extracted germline DNA as well. The germline gives CDR1 SQVTM, CDR2 ANQGSEA. This CDR3 spans 13 amino acids. In regard to this clonotype: One end of the junction does not line up with germline, which may come from a read error.

The receptor was derived from a man aged 35 to 55 with primary liver carcinoma and hepatitis B virus infection. Sequenced: peripheral blood. The chain joins TRBV29-1 to TRBJ1-2; 8 bases line up with TRBD1. CDR3 nucleotide sequence: TGCAGCGTACGATCAGGGGGCGCCTATGGCTACATCTTC. It is translated as CSVRSGGAYGYIF.